The next 32 T cell receptor beta chains were all read from a single sample in a study of T-cell memory formation after mild COVID-19. TCRdb recomputed calls from the 5' RACE reads with MiXCR, one row per CDR3 protein. The sample records hundreds of thousands of distinct CDR3 sequences, 18% being singletons. The sample taken for sequencing was PBMCs or a T cell subset sorted from them (not recorded which). These receptors all come from an adult woman who had mild COVID-19 (a few samples of this study predate the infection). Cell type and time point are not known.

This clonotype was detected only a few times. The V and J genes are TRBV11-2 and TRBJ1-6; D not certain. Trimming pared 2 bases from V and 7 bases from J, leaving 12 bases between. CDR3 length: 15 amino acids. Per the germline V gene, CDR1 is SGHAT and CDR2 is FQNNGV. CDR3 bases: TGTGCCAGCAGCTTACTCGGGGTTTTAAATTCACCCCTCCACTTT. It is translated as CASSLLGVLNSPLHF. Full variable domain (remainder filled in from reference TRBV11-2 and TRBJ1-6): EAGVAQSPRYKIIEKRQSVAFWCNPISGHATLYWYQQILGQGPKLLIQFQNNGVVDDSQLPKDRFSAERLKGVDSTLKIQPAKLEDSAVYLCASSLLGVLNSPLHFGNGTRLTVT.

V gene TRBV24-1 combines with J gene TRBJ2-5; 8 nucleotides line up with TRBD2. After removal of 6 bases from V and 1 base from J, the junction contained 9 bases not matched to a gene. Looked up from germline, CDR1 is KGHDR and CDR2 is SFDVKD. The CDR3 totals 16 residues. CDR3 nucleotide sequence: TGTGCCACCAGTCCGGGAGCGGGGGCTGCCCAAGAGACCCAGTACTTC. It yields the protein CATSPGAGAAQETQYF.

This chain joins TRBV25-1 and TRBJ2-7; no clear D. This CDR3 spans 14 amino acids. Trimming cost V 5 bases and J 1 base, with 12 bases left between them. In germline, CDR1 is MGHDK, CDR2 SYGVNS. The DNA of the CDR3 is TGTGCCAGCAGTCGCCAGGCCTTTTCCTACGAGCAGTACTTC. This translates into CASSRQAFSYEQYF.

V usage is TRBV5-1 and J usage is TRBJ2-7, with D hard to call. There are 13 residues in the CDR3. Trimming removed 0 bases at V and 3 bases at J, with 7 bases between. Germline V gene lookup returns CDR1 SGHRS and CDR2 YFSETQ. The chain's CDR3 is CASSLASFYEQYF. The CDR3 bases are TGCGCCAGCAGCTTGGCCAGCTTCTACGAGCAGTACTTC.

There are a few counts of this clonotype. The V gene is TRBV5-1, the J gene TRBJ2-7, with unresolved D. Trimming stripped 4 bases from V and 0 bases from J, with 11 bases between. Germline-derived CDR1 and CDR2 are SGHRS and YFSETQ. The CDR3 is 14 amino acids. The chain's CDR3 is CASSQRVPSYEQYF. The DNA for the CDR3 is TGCGCCAGCAGCCAACGGGTTCCCTCCTACGAGCAGTACTTC.

V and J are TRBV11-2 and TRBJ1-3; tentative D call: TRBD1 (5 bases). Germline CDR1 is SGHAT and CDR2 is FQNNGV. V dropped 0 bases and J dropped 4 bases, with 10 bases sitting between them. The CDR3 length is 15 residues. Written as DNA, the CDR3 is TGTGCCAGCAGCTTAGATTTTACAGGAGGAAACACCATATATTTT. Its translation is CASSLDFTGGNTIYF.

The rearrangement uses TRBV30 and TRBJ2-5, with D possibly TRBD2 on 6 matching bases. V gave up 4 bases and J gave up 3 bases, with 21 bases separating them. Germline V gives CDR1 GTSNPN, CDR2 SVGIG (reference sequence). The CDR3 consists of 16 residues. The CDR3 DNA reads as TGTGCCTGGAATCCTCTTTTTGGTAGCGGTGAAGAGACCCAGTACTTC. Translated, it gives CAWNPLFGSGEETQYF.

This clonotype was observed a handful of times. The chain is built from TRBV12-3 or TRBV12-4 and TRBJ2-5; TRBD2 aligns across 11 bases. Losses at the gene ends were 3 bases for V and 9 bases for J; bases not matched to a gene: 0. The CDR3 sequence is 12 residues long. CDR3 sequence reads: CASSFSGGAQYF. The DNA of the CDR3 is TGTGCCAGCAGTTTTAGCGGGGGGGCCCAGTACTTC.

This clonotype was seen more than once but under ten times. The V and J genes are TRBV24-1 and TRBJ2-1; tentatively, D is TRBD1 (5 bases). Trimming cost V 2 bases and J 6 bases, with 13 bases left between them. CDR3 length equals 15 residues. The germline CDR1 and CDR2 sequences are KGHDR and SFDVKD. The CDR3 DNA is TGTGCCACCAGTGATTGGGGTAGTAGGGGCAATGAGCAGTTCTTC. Its protein product is CATSDWGSRGNEQFF.

The V gene is TRBV20-1, the J gene TRBJ2-3; 10 nucleotides agree with TRBD1. Germline assignment: CDR1 DFQATT and CDR2 SNEGSKA (reference sequence). V shed 0 bases and J 6 bases; nucleotides not matched to a gene: 6. The CDR3 runs to 15 residues. The CDR3: CSARDGGQGRDTQYF. In DNA form, the CDR3 reads TGCAGTGCTAGAGATGGGGGACAGGGGAGGGATACGCAGTATTTT.

There are a few counts of this clonotype. The chain carries TRBV12-3 or TRBV12-4 and TRBJ2-5; the D call may be TRBD1 or TRBD2 (5 bases each). This CDR3 region has 13 residues. V was cut by 5 bases and J by 4 bases, with 11 bases left in between. The CDR3 loop reads CASSPGTRETQYF. The CDR3 bases are TGTGCCAGCAGTCCAGGGACCCGAGAGACCCAGTACTTC.

This clonotype was seen more than once but under ten times. The chain uses TRBV7-9 and TRBJ2-7, with D perhaps TRBD1 or TRBD2 (5 bases each). The CDR3 length is 14 residues. The germline V gene has CDR1 SEHNR and CDR2 FQNEAQ (reference sequence). The ends were cut back, 5 bases at V and 3 bases at J, with 14 bases in the middle. The CDR3 region has the DNA TGTGCCAGCAGCCAATGGGACCCCCTCTACGAGCAGTACTTC. Residues: CASSQWDPLYEQYF. Together with reference TRBV7-9 and TRBJ2-7, the CDR3 gives the full variable domain: DTGVSQNPRHKITKRGQNVTFRCDPISEHNRLYWYRQTLGQGPEFLTYFQNEAQLEKSRLLSDRFSAERPKGSFSTLEIQRTEQGDSAMYLCASSQWDPLYEQYFGPGTRLTVT.

This clonotype was counted a few times. The V and J genes are TRBV10-3 and TRBJ2-7; possible D gene TRBD2, 7 bases. Looked up from germline, CDR1 is ENHRY and CDR2 is SYGVKD. V lost 8 bases to trimming and J lost 3 bases, with 14 bases between them. The CDR3 has 13 residues. The CDR3 spells CAIAAGALYEQYF. Written as DNA, the CDR3 is TGTGCCATCGCGGCGGGGGCCCTCTACGAGCAGTACTTC.

This clonotype was seen a handful of times. The chain combines TRBV9 with TRBJ2-7; TRBD1 matches at 7 bases. Per germline, CDR1 SGDLS and CDR2 YYNGEE. The CDR3 spans 15 residues. The V and J ends lost 3 bases and 1 base, in that order; junction bases with no gene match: 7. The CDR3, as DNA: TGTGCCAGCAGCGGGTCAGGACAGGAATCCTACGAGCAGTACTTC. Protein sequence: CASSGSGQESYEQYF. The complete variable domain, with remaining parts taken from reference TRBV9 and TRBJ2-7, reads DSGVTQTPKHLITATGQRVTLRCSPRSGDLSVYWYQQSLDQGLQFLIQYYNGEERAKGNILERFSAQQFPDLHSELNLSSLELGDSALYFCASSGSGQESYEQYFGPGTRLTVT.

This clonotype was seen at least ten times. The chain couples TRBV5-1 to TRBJ2-5; D may be TRBD2 (7 bases). Germline assignment: CDR1 SGHRS and CDR2 YFSETQ. Trimming took 2 bases from V and 7 from J, leaving 15 bases between them. This CDR3 region has 14 residues. The CDR3 protein is CASSLGGGTGTQYF. The CDR3 DNA follows: TGCGCCAGCAGCTTAGGCGGGGGCACGGGGACCCAGTACTTC.

This clonotype was observed a few times. V and J are TRBV4-2 and TRBJ1-2; D gene unclear. This CDR3 has 14 amino acids. CDR1 LGHNA and CDR2 YNFKEQ come from the germline V gene. With 0 bases removed from V and 3 bases from J, the gap between germline ends came to 8 bases. For the CDR3, the DNA is TGTGCCAGCAGCCAAGATCCGCGGGACTATGGCTACACCTTC. Translation gives CASSQDPRDYGYTF.

The chain combines TRBV7-9 with TRBJ2-6; TRBD1 or TRBD2 may be the D gene (5 bases each). Trimming took off 1 base at V and 0 bases at J, with 13 bases between the two ends. The CDR3 spans 18 residues. Germline CDR1 reads SEHNR; CDR2 reads FQNEAQ (reference sequence). CDR3 sequence: CASSLERGGFSGANVLTF. The CDR3 bases are TGTGCCAGCAGCTTAGAGAGGGGTGGCTTCTCTGGGGCCAACGTCCTGACTTTC.

This clonotype was recorded at least ten times. This chain joins TRBV10-3 and TRBJ2-7; the D is unclear. Per the germline V gene, CDR1 is ENHRY and CDR2 is SYGVKD. The V end lost 8 bases, the J end lost 2 bases, and 13 bases lay between the germline ends. This CDR3 region has 13 residues. CDR3 in amino acids: CAILGTGTYEQYF. Here the CDR3 DNA reads TGTGCCATCTTGGGAACGGGTACCTACGAGCAGTACTTC.

The rearrangement uses TRBV30 and TRBJ1-4, with D hard to call. Germline V gives CDR1 GTSNPN, CDR2 SVGIG (reference sequence). The CDR3 loop spans 10 amino acids. The germline V and J ends were trimmed by 7 bases and 8 bases, with 8 bases remaining between them. CDR3 sequence reads: CALSREKLFF. As DNA, the CDR3 is TGTGCCTTGAGCAGGGAAAAACTGTTTTTT.

V and J are TRBV30 and TRBJ2-5; D is possibly TRBD2 (6 bases). The CDR3 is 14 residues long. Germline lookup yields CDR1 GTSNPN and CDR2 SVGIG (reference sequence). Trimming left V 1 base short and J 0 bases short, with 9 bases between. CDR3 coding DNA: TGTGCCTGGAGTGGGGGACTCCACCAAGAGACCCAGTACTTC. Protein sequence: CAWSGGLHQETQYF.

This clonotype was seen only once. The V gene is TRBV13, the J gene TRBJ2-1, with TRBD1 identical over 9 bases. The CDR3 sequence is 13 residues long. The J segment lost 6 bases and the V segment lost 8 bases, leaving 5 bases of the junction unmatched. Germline lookup yields CDR1 PRHDT and CDR2 FYEKMQ (reference sequence). CDR3 bases: TGTGCCAGCGGGACAGGGCTGGGCAATGAGCAGTTCTTC. Amino acid sequence: CASGTGLGNEQFF.

The J gene is TRBJ2-7, the V gene TRBV20-1; D remains unclear. This CDR3 region has 13 residues. V shed 3 bases and J shed 2 bases, with 11 bases lying between them. Germline CDR1 DFQATT, CDR2 SNEGSKA (reference sequence). This CDR3 is CSASSLLPYEQYF. Here the CDR3 DNA reads TGCAGTGCTAGCAGTCTCCTACCCTACGAGCAGTACTTC.

V is TRBV6-2 or TRBV6-3 and J is TRBJ2-1; 14 bases fit TRBD2. The CDR3 has 15 amino acids. V dropped 3 bases and J dropped 10; count of bases not matched to a gene: 5. Per the germline V gene, CDR1 is MNHEY and CDR2 is SVGEGT. CDR3 residues: CASSYKGLAGEEQFF. CDR3 in DNA: TGTGCCAGCAGTTATAAGGGACTAGCGGGAGAGGAGCAGTTCTTC.

Only a few counts were recorded for this clonotype. J is TRBJ2-7 and V is TRBV3-1; the D is unclear. Germline V gene data show CDR1 as LGHDT and CDR2 as YNNKEL (reference sequence). The CDR3 consists of 14 residues. Trimming took off 1 base at V and 2 bases at J, with 9 bases between the two ends. The CDR3 DNA reads TGTGCCAGCAGCCAAGGAGTAGAAACCTACGAGCAGTACTTC. The encoded protein is CASSQGVETYEQYF.

The chain joins TRBV7-3 to TRBJ2-3, with D maybe TRBD1 (6 bases). Germline V gene sequence: CDR1 SGHTA, CDR2 FQGTGA. This CDR3 comprises 19 residues. V was trimmed by 5 bases and J by 6 bases, leaving 30 bases between them. DNA for the CDR3: TGTGCCAGCAGCCCGAGGGATTTTAAAACAGGGCTTCTGGCTGATACGCAGTATTTT. Amino acids: CASSPRDFKTGLLADTQYF. The complete variable domain, with remaining parts taken from reference TRBV7-3 and TRBJ2-3, reads GAGVSQTPSNKVTEKGKYVELRCDPISGHTALYWYRQSLGQGPEFLIYFQGTGAADDSGLPNDRFFAVRPEGSVSTLKIQRTERGDSAVYLCASSPRDFKTGLLADTQYFGPGTRLTVL.

This clonotype turned up a few times. The chain combines TRBV7-9 with TRBJ2-2; D call uncertain. The CDR3 consists of 15 residues. Germline CDR1 SEHNR, CDR2 FQNEAQ (reference sequence). Trimming pared 7 bases from V and 6 bases from J, leaving 18 bases between. CDR3 in DNA: TGTGCCAGCACCCCCATAAGTGCCGTAGCCGGGGAGCTGTTTTTT. It specifies CASTPISAVAGELFF.

The chain combines TRBV5-6 with TRBJ1-2, with D unresolved. The V end lost 1 base, the J end lost 4 bases, and 8 bases lay between the germline ends. In germline, CDR1 is SGHDT, CDR2 YYEEEE. This CDR3 region has 13 residues. CDR3 residues: CASSLNSAYGYTF. In DNA, the CDR3 is TGTGCCAGCAGCTTGAACAGTGCCTATGGCTACACCTTC. Full variable domain (rest looked up from reference TRBV5-6 and TRBJ1-2): DAGVTQSPTHLIKTRGQQVTLRCSPKSGHDTVSWYQQALGQGPQFIFQYYEEEERQRGNFPDRFSGHQFPNYSSELNVNALLLGDSALYLCASSLNSAYGYTFGSGTRLTVV.

This clonotype appeared a few times. The chain uses TRBV20-1 and TRBJ2-7; D may match TRBD1 or TRBD2 (5 bases each). CDR1 is DFQATT, CDR2 SNEGSKA, per germline (reference sequence). The V end lost 6 bases, the J end lost 3 bases, and 18 bases lay between the germline ends. The CDR3 length is 14 residues. In DNA form, the CDR3 reads TGCAGTGCGGATCCCGGGACCCGCAACTACGAGCAGTACTTC. This sequence encodes CSADPGTRNYEQYF.

V gene TRBV7-9 combines with J gene TRBJ2-7; the D gene is possibly TRBD2 (5 bases). The CDR3 length is 15 residues. V dropped 0 bases and J dropped 2 bases, with 11 bases sitting between them. Germline CDR1 is SEHNR and CDR2 is FQNEAQ (reference sequence). CDR3 region: CASSLAEAVPYEQYF. CDR3 bases: TGTGCCAGCAGCTTAGCGGAGGCAGTCCCCTACGAGCAGTACTTC.

The J gene is TRBJ1-2, the V gene TRBV4-3; 9 bases map to TRBD1. V was clipped by 0 bases and J by 6 bases; unmatched bases: 8. This CDR3 region has 16 residues. The V gene's germline CDR1 is LGHNA and CDR2 YSLEER. The CDR3 sequence: CASSQDFTGQGNGYTF. CDR3 coding DNA: TGCGCCAGCAGCCAAGATTTTACGGGACAGGGCAATGGCTACACCTTC.

The V call is TRBV5-1, the J call TRBJ1-2; D unresolved. CDR3 length: 11 residues. Germline-derived CDR1 and CDR2 are SGHRS and YFSETQ. V lost 4 bases to trimming and J lost 8 bases, with 9 bases between them. For the CDR3, the DNA is TGCGCCAGCAGCCTGGGGTTGGGCTACACCTTC. As protein: CASSLGLGYTF.

This clonotype was seen a few times. The V and J genes are TRBV6-1 and TRBJ1-1; TRBD1 might be the D (6 bases). The V end lost 4 bases, the J end lost 3 bases, and 21 bases lay between the germline ends. Per germline, CDR1 MNHNS and CDR2 SASEGT. There are 17 residues in the CDR3. The CDR3 loop reads CASSGPRGGWEDTEAFF. The CDR3 bases are TGTGCCAGCAGTGGTCCCCGGGGGGGCTGGGAGGACACTGAAGCTTTCTTT.